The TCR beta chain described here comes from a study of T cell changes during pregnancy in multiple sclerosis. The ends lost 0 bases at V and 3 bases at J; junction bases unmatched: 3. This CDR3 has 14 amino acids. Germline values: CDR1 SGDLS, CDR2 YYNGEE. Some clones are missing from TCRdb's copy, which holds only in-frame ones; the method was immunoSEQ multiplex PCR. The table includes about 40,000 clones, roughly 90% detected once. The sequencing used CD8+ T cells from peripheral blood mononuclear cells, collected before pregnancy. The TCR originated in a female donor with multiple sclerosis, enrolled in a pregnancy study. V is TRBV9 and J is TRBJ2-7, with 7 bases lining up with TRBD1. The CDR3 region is CASSVEGTDYEQYF. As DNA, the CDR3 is TGTGCCAGCAGCGTAGAGGGGACAGACTACGAGCAGTACTTC.